One and the same sample provided the 27 T cell receptor beta chains below, sequenced in a study of T cell repertoires in cytomegalovirus infection (dated by TCRdb to about 2019). No antigens are known for them. The treatment or condition label of this sample denotes: in vitro stimulation with specific CMV peptide epitopes to enrich CMV-specific T cells. Sequencing took place on an Illumina HiSeq 1500. TCRdb reanalyzed the raw reads on its own, using fastp at Q25 for trimming and MiXCR for clone calling, and kept in-frame beta chains. Identical CDR3 protein sequences are pooled into one entry, listed with their most common genes and DNA. The sample records around 750,000 distinct CDR3 sequences, 32% of which are singletons. Roughly an eighth of the sample goes to the ten largest clones. The sample was cultured CD8+ T cells from PBMCs, taken from culture after CMV antigen stimulation. The receptors come from a human donor in good health (CMV status not recorded). Some clones in this sample may be carry-over from other donors' samples.

This clonotype is a singleton in its sample. J is TRBJ2-2 and V is TRBV27; possible D gene TRBD1, 5 bases. This CDR3 comprises 14 residues. V was cut by 3 bases and J by 5 bases, with 10 bases left in between. Germline CDR1 and CDR2: MNHEY and SMNVEV (reference sequence). CDR3: CASSLLQGTGELFF. The CDR3 region has the DNA TGTGCCAGCAGTTTGTTGCAGGGAACCGGGGAGCTGTTTTTT.

This clonotype came up a few times. The genes are TRBV7-9 and TRBJ2-1; D not certain. V was clipped by 1 base and J by 4 bases, with 11 bases between them. CDR3 length: 15 residues. Germline lookup yields CDR1 SEHNR and CDR2 FQNEAQ (reference sequence). The CDR3 coding sequence is TGTGCCAGCAGCTTAGTCAGTCAGGTATACAATGAGCAGTTCTTC. Amino acid sequence: CASSLVSQVYNEQFF. The whole variable domain, remainder taken from reference TRBV7-9 and TRBJ2-1, is DTGVSQNPRHKITKRGQNVTFRCDPISEHNRLYWYRQTLGQGPEFLTYFQNEAQLEKSRLLSDRFSAERPKGSFSTLEIQRTEQGDSAMYLCASSLVSQVYNEQFFGPGTRLTVL.

This clonotype has more than one count but fewer than ten. The rearrangement joins TRBV7-2 to TRBJ2-2, with a possible D match to TRBD2 (5 bases). Trimming removed 8 bases at V and 14 bases at J, with 12 bases between. The CDR3 runs 10 residues. From germline, CDR1 is SGHTA and CDR2 FQGNSA. The CDR3 reads CASRGAGLFF. CDR3 bases: TGTGCCAGCCGGGGAGCCGGACTGTTTTTT.

This clonotype has a handful of counts. J is TRBJ2-7 and V is TRBV6-2 or TRBV6-3; D is undetermined. V was cut by 6 bases and J by 3 bases, with 18 bases left in between. The CDR3 length is 15 residues. Germline V gives CDR1 MNHEY, CDR2 SVGEGT. The CDR3 here is CASSDPKGIFYEQYV. The CDR3 region has the DNA TGTGCCAGCAGCGACCCTAAAGGCATTTTCTACGAGCAGTACGTC.

J is TRBJ2-1 and V is TRBV7-6; possible D gene TRBD2, 7 bases. The CDR3 loop spans 17 amino acids. Germline loops: CDR1 SGHVS, CDR2 FNYEAQ. V was pared by 3 bases and J by 3 bases, with 18 bases between. CDR3 sequence reads: CASSLGGGGIIYNEQFF. The CDR3 bases are TGTGCCAGCAGCTTGGGAGGGGGAGGAATCATCTACAATGAGCAGTTCTTC.

The rearrangement links TRBV2 to TRBJ2-3, with a tentative D call TRBD2 (6 bases). V was pared by 11 bases and J by 4 bases, with 16 bases between. The CDR3 length is 13 residues. Looked up from germline, CDR1 is SNHLY and CDR2 is FYNNEI. The CDR3: CAVLLGSADTQYF. Written as DNA, the CDR3 is TGTGCCGTACTCCTCGGGAGCGCAGATACGCAGTATTTT.

This clonotype was observed a handful of times. V and J are TRBV4-1 and TRBJ2-2; TRBD2 matches at 13 bases. Looked up from germline, CDR1 is MGHRA and CDR2 is YSYEKL. V shed 1 base and J 5 bases; nucleotides not matched to a gene: 4. The CDR3 consists of 17 residues. CDR3 loop: CASSQGTSGGVTGELFF. The CDR3 DNA is TGCGCCAGCAGCCAAGGAACTAGCGGGGGGGTTACCGGGGAGCTGTTTTTT.

Details on this clonotype: At one of its ends the junction is not consistent with the germline gene, which may arise from a read error. The genes are TRBV7-6 and TRBJ1-5, with D uncertain. From germline, CDR1 is SGHVS and CDR2 FNYEAQ. The CDR3 runs 16 residues. The CDR3, as DNA: TGTGTCAGCAGCTTAGCGTTTGGGAATCAGCTGCAGCCCCAGCATTTT. It yields the protein CVSSLAFGNQLQPQHF.

This clonotype was detected many times. V and J are TRBV12-5 and TRBJ2-5; D uncertain. V lost 0 bases, J lost 1 base, and 3 bases lay in between. CDR1 is LGHNT and CDR2 is FRNRAP in the germline V gene. This CDR3 spans 13 amino acids. The CDR3 DNA sequence: TGTGCTAGTGGTTTGGTACTCCAAGAGACCCAGTACTTC. Translated: CASGLVLQETQYF.

This sequence joins TRBV4-1 and TRBJ2-4, with 12 bases fitting TRBD1. This CDR3 comprises 20 residues. Germline V gene sequence: CDR1 MGHRA, CDR2 YSYEKL. Trimming removed 1 base from V and 8 bases from J; junction bases left unmatched: 18. CDR3 nucleotide sequence: TGCGCCAGCAGCCAAGTAGCTTGGCACCGGGACAGGGGGCGTCGAGACATTCAGTACTTC. Its translation is CASSQVAWHRDRGRRDIQYF.

This clonotype was seen repeatedly, ten times or more. The chain links TRBV6-1 to TRBJ2-2; no reliable D call. The germline gives CDR1 MNHNS, CDR2 SASEGT. Between the trimmed V and J ends, which lost 8 bases and 7 bases, there was a span of 14 bases. This CDR3 region has 13 residues. In nucleotides, the CDR3 is TGTGCCAGCCTCCGGACCTGGAGCGGGGAGCTGTTTTTT. As protein: CASLRTWSGELFF.

The CDR3 coding sequence is TGCGCCAGCAGCCAAGTAGCGGGGCTAGACTACAATGAGCAGTTCTTC. Protein product: CASSQVAGLDYNEQFF. The V and J genes are TRBV4-1 and TRBJ2-1, with 8 positions matching TRBD2. Germline V gives CDR1 MGHRA, CDR2 YSYEKL. V shed 1 base and J 3 bases; nucleotides not matched to a gene: 5. The CDR3 extends over 16 amino acids.

V usage is TRBV7-2 and J usage is TRBJ2-6; the D call may be TRBD1 or TRBD2 (5 bases each). This CDR3 spans 16 amino acids. Per the germline V gene, CDR1 is SGHTA and CDR2 is FQGNSA. V was shortened by 5 bases and J by 0 bases, with 11 bases between the two germline ends. CDR3 bases: TGTGCCAGCAGCCTGGGGACGGACTCTGGGGCCAACGTCCTGACTTTC. Translation: CASSLGTDSGANVLTF.

The chain is built from TRBV28 and TRBJ2-7; tentative D call: TRBD2 (6 bases). This CDR3 contains 16 residues. The V end lost 2 bases, the J end lost 6 bases, and 20 bases lay between the germline ends. The germline CDR1 and CDR2 sequences are MDHEN and SYDVKM. Written as DNA, the CDR3 is TGTGCCAGCAGTTTAACTAGGGCTAGGAGGGGTGGCGAGCAGTACGTC. Amino acid sequence: CASSLTRARRGGEQYV.

The chain is built from TRBV14 and TRBJ1-2; D might be TRBD1 (6 bases). The CDR3 has 14 residues. Trimming removed 1 base at V and 8 bases at J, with 14 bases between. CDR1 and CDR2 (germline): SGHDN, FVKESK. CDR3 in amino acids: CASSQVMGARGYTF. The CDR3 DNA sequence: TGTGCCAGCAGCCAAGTGATGGGGGCGCGGGGCTACACCTTC.

This clonotype was counted ten times or more. The V gene is TRBV7-2, the J gene TRBJ2-7; 7 bases are a match to TRBD1. Trimming removed 5 bases from V and 6 bases from J; junction bases left unmatched: 7. The CDR3 spans 13 residues. Germline V gene sequence: CDR1 SGHTA, CDR2 FQGNSA. CDR3 residues: CASSVDRVGEQYF. The CDR3 DNA reads as TGTGCCAGCAGCGTCGACAGGGTAGGCGAGCAGTACTTC.

The chain employs TRBV4-3 and TRBJ2-3; D not resolved. The CDR3 loop spans 14 amino acids. CDR1 LGHNA and CDR2 YSLEER come from the germline V gene. Trimming took off 1 base at V and 0 bases at J, with 5 bases between the two ends. Here the CDR3 DNA reads TGCGCCAGCAGCCAAGTTTCTAGCACAGATACGCAGTATTTT. Translated, it gives CASSQVSSTDTQYF.

This chain connects TRBV19 to TRBJ1-5; D possibly corresponds to TRBD1 (5 bases). Per germline, CDR1 LNHDA and CDR2 SQIVND (reference sequence). The CDR3 consists of 15 residues. The ends were cut back, 8 bases at V and 2 bases at J, with 16 bases in the middle. In DNA form, the CDR3 reads TGTGCCAGTTTACCGGGGCCAAGTGGCAATCAGCCCCAGCATTTT. It encodes CASLPGPSGNQPQHF.

The gene calls are TRBV20-1 and TRBJ2-1; D uncertain. CDR3 length: 12 amino acids. Germline V lookup: CDR1 DFQATT, CDR2 SNEGSKA (reference sequence). V lost 7 bases to trimming and J lost 10 bases, with 17 bases between them. The CDR3: CSVRKSLHEQFF. CDR3 nucleotides: TGCAGTGTGCGGAAGTCCCTTCACGAGCAGTTCTTC.

This clonotype was seen only a few times. The chain's CDR3 is CASSSRLAGTDTQYF. CDR3 nucleotide sequence: TGCGCCAGCAGCTCGAGACTAGCGGGGACGGATACGCAGTATTTT. The chain is built from TRBV5-1 and TRBJ2-3, with TRBD2 identical over 11 bases. The CDR3 loop spans 15 amino acids. From germline, CDR1 is SGHRS and CDR2 YFSETQ. The V gene end was trimmed by 3 bases and the J gene end by 6 bases; junction bases not matched to a gene: 6.

This clonotype was observed at least ten times. The V and J genes are TRBV12-3 or TRBV12-4 and TRBJ2-3, with 9 bases identical to TRBD1. V lost 5 bases and J lost 2; bases outside the gene matches: 5. This CDR3 contains 15 residues. This chain's CDR3 is CASSPRTGATDTQYF. CDR3 nucleotides: TGTGCCAGCAGTCCCAGGACAGGGGCCACAGATACGCAGTATTTT.

This chain connects TRBV6-5 to TRBJ1-1; 7 bases line up with TRBD1. Germline loops: CDR1 MNHEY, CDR2 SVGAGI. The CDR3 runs 16 residues. Losses at the gene ends were 0 bases for V and 2 bases for J; bases not matched to a gene: 6. The CDR3 region is CASSYSAGGINTEAFF. CDR3 in DNA: TGTGCCAGCAGTTACTCGGCAGGGGGTATAAACACTGAAGCTTTCTTT.

The chain links TRBV4-1 to TRBJ2-3; TRBD2 matches at 15 bases. Germline V gene lookup returns CDR1 MGHRA and CDR2 YSYEKL. The CDR3 consists of 19 residues. The junction had 8 bases not matched to a gene; V was cut back by 0 bases and J by 4 bases. In DNA, the CDR3 is TGCGCCAGCAGCCAAGATCTTATGGGACTAGCGGGGGGTGCAGATACGCAGTATTTT. Translated: CASSQDLMGLAGGADTQYF.

As for this clonotype: An end of the junction does not agree with germline; a read error may underlie this. The chain joins TRBV6-5 to TRBJ2-7; 10 nucleotides match TRBD2. Looked up from germline, CDR1 is MNHEY and CDR2 is SVGAGI. The CDR3 length is 15 residues. CDR3 DNA: TGTGTCAGCATCCGCCTAGCGGGGGAGACCTACGAGCAGTACTTC. This codes for CVSIRLAGETYEQYF.

V gene TRBV5-6 combines with J gene TRBJ1-1; maybe TRBD1 (5 bases). The CDR3 sequence is 13 residues long. Germline V lookup: CDR1 SGHDT, CDR2 YYEEEE. V shed 2 bases and J shed 6 bases, with 11 bases lying between them. The CDR3 protein is CASSFIGEAEAFF. The CDR3 DNA sequence: TGTGCCAGCAGCTTTATAGGGGAAGCTGAAGCTTTCTTT.

There are many counts of this clonotype. The chain uses TRBV4-1 and TRBJ1-4; possibly TRBD1 for D (6 bases). The CDR3 spans 15 residues. CDR1 MGHRA and CDR2 YSYEKL come from the germline V gene. With 3 bases removed from V and 7 bases from J, the gap between germline ends came to 15 bases. CDR3: CASSQPGHRSEKLFF. The CDR3 DNA follows: TGCGCCAGCAGCCAGCCGGGACATCGCTCTGAAAAACTGTTTTTT.

This clonotype appeared a single time. V gene TRBV5-6 combines with J gene TRBJ2-5; D is ambiguous. This CDR3 comprises 15 residues. The germline V gene encodes CDR1 SGHDT and CDR2 YYEEEE. Trimming took 2 bases from V and 0 from J, leaving 11 bases between them. CDR3 region: CASSFLITDQETQYF. The DNA for the CDR3 is TGTGCCAGCAGCTTCCTTATAACAGACCAAGAGACCCAGTACTTC.